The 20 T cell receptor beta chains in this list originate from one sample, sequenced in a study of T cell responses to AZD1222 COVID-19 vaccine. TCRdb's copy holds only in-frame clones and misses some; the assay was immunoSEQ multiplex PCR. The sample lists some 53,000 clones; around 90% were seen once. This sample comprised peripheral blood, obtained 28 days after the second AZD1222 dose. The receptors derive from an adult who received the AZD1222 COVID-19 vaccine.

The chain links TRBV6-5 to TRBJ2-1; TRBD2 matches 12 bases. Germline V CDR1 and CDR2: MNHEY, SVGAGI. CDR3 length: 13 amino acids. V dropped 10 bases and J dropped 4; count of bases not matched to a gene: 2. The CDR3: CAILAGGYNEQFF. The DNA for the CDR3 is TGTGCCATCCTAGCGGGAGGGTACAATGAGCAGTTCTTC.

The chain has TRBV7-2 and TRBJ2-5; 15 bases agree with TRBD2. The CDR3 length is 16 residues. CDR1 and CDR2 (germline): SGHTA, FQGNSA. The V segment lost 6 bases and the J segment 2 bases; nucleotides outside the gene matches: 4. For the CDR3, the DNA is TGTGCCAGCAGATCCGGGACTAGCGGGAGGCAAGAGACCCAGTACTTC. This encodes CASRSGTSGRQETQYF.

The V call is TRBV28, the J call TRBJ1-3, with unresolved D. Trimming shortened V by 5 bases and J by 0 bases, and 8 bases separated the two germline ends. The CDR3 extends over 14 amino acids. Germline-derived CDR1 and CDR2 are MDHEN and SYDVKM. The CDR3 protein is CASSVTSSGNTIYF. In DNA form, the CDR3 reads TGTGCCAGCAGTGTAACTTCCTCTGGAAACACCATATATTTT. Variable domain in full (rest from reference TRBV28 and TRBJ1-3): DVKVTQSSRYLVKRTGEKVFLECVQDMDHENMFWYRQDPGLGLRLIYFSYDVKMKEKGDIPEGYSVSREKKERFSLILESASTNQTSMYLCASSVTSSGNTIYFGEGSWLTVV.

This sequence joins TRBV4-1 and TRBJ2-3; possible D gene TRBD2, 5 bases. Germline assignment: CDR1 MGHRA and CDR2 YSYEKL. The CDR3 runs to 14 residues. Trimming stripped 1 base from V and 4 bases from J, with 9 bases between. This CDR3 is CASSQVLAADTQYF. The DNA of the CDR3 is TGCGCCAGCAGCCAAGTCCTAGCAGCAGATACGCAGTATTTT.

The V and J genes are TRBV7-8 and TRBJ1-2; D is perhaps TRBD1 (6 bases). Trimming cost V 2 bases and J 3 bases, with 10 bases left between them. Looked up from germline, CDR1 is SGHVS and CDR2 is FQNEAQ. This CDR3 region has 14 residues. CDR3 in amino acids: CASSLSGADYGYTF. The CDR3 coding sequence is TGTGCCAGCAGCTTATCAGGGGCGGACTATGGCTACACCTTC. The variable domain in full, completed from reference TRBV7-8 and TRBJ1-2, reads GAGVSQSPRYKVAKRGQDVALRCDPISGHVSLFWYQQALGQGPEFLTYFQNEAQLDKSGLPSDRFFAERPEGSVSTLKIQRTQQEDSAVYLCASSLSGADYGYTFGSGTRLTVV.

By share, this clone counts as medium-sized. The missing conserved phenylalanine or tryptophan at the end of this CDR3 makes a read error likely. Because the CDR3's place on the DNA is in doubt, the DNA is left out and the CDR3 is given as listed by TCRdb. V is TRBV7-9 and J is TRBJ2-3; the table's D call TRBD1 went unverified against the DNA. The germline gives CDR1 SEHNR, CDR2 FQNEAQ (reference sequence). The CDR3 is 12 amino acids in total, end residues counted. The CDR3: CASSLLSTTGTG.

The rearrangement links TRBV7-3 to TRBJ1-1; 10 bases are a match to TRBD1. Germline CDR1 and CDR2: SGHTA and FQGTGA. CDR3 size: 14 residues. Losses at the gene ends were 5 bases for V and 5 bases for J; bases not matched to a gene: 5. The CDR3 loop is CASSLDRGRTEAFF. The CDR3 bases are TGTGCCAGCAGCCTAGACAGGGGGCGAACTGAAGCTTTCTTT.

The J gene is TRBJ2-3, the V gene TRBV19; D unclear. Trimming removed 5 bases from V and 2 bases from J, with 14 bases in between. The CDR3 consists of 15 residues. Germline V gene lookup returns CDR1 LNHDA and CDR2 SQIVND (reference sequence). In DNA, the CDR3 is TGTGCCAGTAGTTCACAGTTTCCCCCCACAGATACGCAGTATTTT. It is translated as CASSSQFPPTDTQYF.

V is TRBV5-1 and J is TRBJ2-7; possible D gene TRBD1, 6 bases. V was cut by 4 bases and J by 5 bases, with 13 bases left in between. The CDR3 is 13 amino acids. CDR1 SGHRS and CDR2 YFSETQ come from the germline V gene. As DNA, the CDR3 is TGCGCCAGCAGCGCCACAGGGATCCACGAGCAGTACTTC. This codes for CASSATGIHEQYF.

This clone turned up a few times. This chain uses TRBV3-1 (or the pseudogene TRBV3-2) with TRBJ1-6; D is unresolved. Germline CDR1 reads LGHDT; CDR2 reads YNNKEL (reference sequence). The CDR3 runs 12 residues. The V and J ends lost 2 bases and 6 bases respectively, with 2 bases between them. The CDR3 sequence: CASSQPNSPLHF. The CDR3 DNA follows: TGTGCCAGCAGCCAACCTAATTCACCCCTCCACTTT.

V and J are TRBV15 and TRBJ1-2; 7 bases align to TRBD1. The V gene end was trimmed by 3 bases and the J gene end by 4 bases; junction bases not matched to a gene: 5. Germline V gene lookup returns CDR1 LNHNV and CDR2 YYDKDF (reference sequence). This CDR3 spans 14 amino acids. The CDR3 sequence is CATSRGGQLYGYTF. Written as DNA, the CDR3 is TGTGCCACCAGCAGGGGGGGACAGCTCTATGGCTACACCTTC.

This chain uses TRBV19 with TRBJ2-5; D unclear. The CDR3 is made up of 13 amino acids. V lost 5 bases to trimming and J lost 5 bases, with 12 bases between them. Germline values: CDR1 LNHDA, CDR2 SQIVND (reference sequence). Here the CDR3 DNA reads TGTGCCAGTAGTTTATACATTCGGGAGACCCAGTACTTC. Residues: CASSLYIRETQYF.

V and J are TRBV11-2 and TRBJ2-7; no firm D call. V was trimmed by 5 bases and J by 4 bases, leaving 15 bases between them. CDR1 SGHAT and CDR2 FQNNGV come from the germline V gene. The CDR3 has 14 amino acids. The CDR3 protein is CASSPEVLGYEQYF. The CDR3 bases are TGTGCCAGCAGCCCAGAGGTCCTCGGGTACGAGCAGTACTTC.

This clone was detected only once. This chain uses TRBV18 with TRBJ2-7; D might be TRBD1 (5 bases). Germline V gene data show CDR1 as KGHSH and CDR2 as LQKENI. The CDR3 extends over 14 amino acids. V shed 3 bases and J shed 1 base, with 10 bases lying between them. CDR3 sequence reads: CASSPRQQSYEQYF. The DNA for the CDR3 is TGTGCCAGCTCACCGAGACAGCAATCCTACGAGCAGTACTTC. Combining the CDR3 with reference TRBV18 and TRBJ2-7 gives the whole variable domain NAGVMQNPRHLVRRRGQEARLRCSPMKGHSHVYWYRQLPEEGLKFMVYLQKENIIDESGMPKERFSAEFPKEGPSILRIQQVVRGDSAAYFCASSPRQQSYEQYFGPGTRLTVT.

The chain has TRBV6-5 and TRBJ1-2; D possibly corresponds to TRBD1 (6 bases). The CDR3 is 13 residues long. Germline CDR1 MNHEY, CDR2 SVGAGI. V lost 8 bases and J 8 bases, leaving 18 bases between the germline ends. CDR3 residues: CASSLLYRVGYTF. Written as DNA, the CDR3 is TGTGCCAGCTCCTTACTTTACAGGGTCGGCTACACCTTC.

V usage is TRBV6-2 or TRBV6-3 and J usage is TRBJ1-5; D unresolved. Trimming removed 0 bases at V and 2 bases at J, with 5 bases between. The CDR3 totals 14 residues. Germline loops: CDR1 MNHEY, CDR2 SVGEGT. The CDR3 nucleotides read TGTGCCAGCAGTTACTCGGGAGGCAATCAGCCCCAGCATTTT. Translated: CASSYSGGNQPQHF.

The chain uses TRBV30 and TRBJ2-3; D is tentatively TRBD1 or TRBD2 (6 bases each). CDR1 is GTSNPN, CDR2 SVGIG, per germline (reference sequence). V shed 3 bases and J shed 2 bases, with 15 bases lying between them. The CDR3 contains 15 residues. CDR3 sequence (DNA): TGTGCCTGGAGCCCGGGGGCAGGCGACACAGATACGCAGTATTTT. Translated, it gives CAWSPGAGDTDTQYF.

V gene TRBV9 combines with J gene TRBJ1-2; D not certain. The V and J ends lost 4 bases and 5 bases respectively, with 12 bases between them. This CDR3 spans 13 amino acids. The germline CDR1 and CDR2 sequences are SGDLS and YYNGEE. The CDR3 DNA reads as TGTGCCAGCAGCCCCTCGGAGGCTTATGGCTACACCTTC. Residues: CASSPSEAYGYTF.

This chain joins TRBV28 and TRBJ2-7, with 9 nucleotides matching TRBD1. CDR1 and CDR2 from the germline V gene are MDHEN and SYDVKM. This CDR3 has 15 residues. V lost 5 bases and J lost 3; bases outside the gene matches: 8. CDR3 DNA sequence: TGTGCCAGCAGTCCCGCGGGACAGGGAATCTACGAGCAGTACTTC. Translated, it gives CASSPAGQGIYEQYF. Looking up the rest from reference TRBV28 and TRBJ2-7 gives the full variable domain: DVKVTQSSRYLVKRTGEKVFLECVQDMDHENMFWYRQDPGLGLRLIYFSYDVKMKEKGDIPEGYSVSREKKERFSLILESASTNQTSMYLCASSPAGQGIYEQYFGPGTRLTVT.

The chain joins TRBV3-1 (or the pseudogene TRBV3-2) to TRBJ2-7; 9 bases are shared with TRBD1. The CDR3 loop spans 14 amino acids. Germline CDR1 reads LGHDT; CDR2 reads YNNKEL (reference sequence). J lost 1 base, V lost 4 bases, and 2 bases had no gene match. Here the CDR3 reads CASSRGTGSYEQYF. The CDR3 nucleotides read TGTGCCAGCAGCCGAGGGACAGGGTCCTACGAGCAGTACTTC.